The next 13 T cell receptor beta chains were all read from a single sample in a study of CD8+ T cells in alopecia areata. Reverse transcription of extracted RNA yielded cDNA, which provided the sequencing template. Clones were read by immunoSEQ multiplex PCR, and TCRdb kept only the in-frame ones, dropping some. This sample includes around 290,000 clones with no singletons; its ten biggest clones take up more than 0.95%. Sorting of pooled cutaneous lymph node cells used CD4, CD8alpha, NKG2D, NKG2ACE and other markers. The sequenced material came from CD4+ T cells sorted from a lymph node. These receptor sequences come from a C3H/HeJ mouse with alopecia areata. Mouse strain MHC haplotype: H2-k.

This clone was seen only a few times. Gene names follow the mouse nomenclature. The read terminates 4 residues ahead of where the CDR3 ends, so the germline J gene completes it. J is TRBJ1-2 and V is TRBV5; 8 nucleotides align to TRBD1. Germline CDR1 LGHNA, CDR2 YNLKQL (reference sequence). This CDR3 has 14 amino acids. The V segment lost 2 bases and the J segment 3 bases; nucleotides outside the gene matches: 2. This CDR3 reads CASSQKDRDSDYTF. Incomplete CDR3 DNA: TGTGCCAGCAGCCAAAAGGACAGGGACTCC.

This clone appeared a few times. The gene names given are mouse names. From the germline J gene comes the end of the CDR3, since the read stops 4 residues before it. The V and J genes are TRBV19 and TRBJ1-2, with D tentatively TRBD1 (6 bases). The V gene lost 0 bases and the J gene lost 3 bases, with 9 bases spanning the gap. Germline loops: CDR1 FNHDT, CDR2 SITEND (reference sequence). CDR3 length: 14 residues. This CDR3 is CASSIAGADSDYTF. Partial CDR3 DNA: TGTGCCAGCAGTATAGCAGGGGCTGACTCC.

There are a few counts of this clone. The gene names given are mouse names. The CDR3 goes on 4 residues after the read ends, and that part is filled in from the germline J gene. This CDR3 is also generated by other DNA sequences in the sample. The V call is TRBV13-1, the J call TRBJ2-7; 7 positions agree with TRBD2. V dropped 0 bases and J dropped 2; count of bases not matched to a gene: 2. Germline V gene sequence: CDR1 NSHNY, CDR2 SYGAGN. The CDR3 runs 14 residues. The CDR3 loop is CASSDAWGTYEQYF. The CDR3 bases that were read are TGTGCCAGCAGTGATGCCTGGGGGACCTAT.

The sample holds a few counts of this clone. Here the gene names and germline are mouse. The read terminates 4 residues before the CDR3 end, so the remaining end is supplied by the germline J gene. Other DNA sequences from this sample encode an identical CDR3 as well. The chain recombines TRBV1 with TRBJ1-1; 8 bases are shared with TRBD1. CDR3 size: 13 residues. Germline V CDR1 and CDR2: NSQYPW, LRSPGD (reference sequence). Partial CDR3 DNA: TGCACCTGCAGTGCAGACAGGGGGCTA. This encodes CTCSADRGL. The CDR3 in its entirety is CTCSADRGLEVFF.

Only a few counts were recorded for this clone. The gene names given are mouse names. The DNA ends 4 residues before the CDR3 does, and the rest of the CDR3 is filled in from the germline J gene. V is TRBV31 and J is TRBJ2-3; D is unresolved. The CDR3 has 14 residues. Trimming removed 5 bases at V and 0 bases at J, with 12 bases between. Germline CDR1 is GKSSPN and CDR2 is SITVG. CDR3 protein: CAWVSFSSAETLYF. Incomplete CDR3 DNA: TGTGCCTGGGTCTCCTTCTCTAGTGCAGAA.

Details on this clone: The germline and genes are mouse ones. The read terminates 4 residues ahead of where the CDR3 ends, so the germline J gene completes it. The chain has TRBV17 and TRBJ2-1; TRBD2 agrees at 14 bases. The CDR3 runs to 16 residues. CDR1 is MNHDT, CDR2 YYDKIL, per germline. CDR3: CASSPGTGGARAEQFF. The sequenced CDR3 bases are TGTGCTAGCAGTCCTGGGACTGGGGGGGCGCGGGCT.

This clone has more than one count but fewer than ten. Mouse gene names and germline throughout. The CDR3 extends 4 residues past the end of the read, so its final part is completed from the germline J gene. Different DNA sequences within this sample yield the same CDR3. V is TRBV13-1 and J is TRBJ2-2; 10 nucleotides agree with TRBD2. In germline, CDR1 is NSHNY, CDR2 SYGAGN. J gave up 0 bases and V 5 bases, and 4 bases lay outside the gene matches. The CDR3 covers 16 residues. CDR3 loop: CASSRLGGANTGQLYF. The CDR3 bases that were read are TGTGCCAGCAGCAGACTGGGGGGCGCAAACACCGGG.

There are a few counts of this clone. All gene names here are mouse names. The CDR3 bases that were read are TGCACCTGCAGTGCAGATCCAGGGACCTAT. This gives the protein CTCSADPGTY. The CDR3 reads in full as CTCSADPGTYEQYF. The genes are TRBV1 and TRBJ2-7; D might be TRBD1 (5 bases). The DNA ends 4 residues before the CDR3 does, and the rest of the CDR3 is filled in from the germline J gene. Germline V CDR1 and CDR2: NSQYPW, LRSPGD (reference sequence). V was shortened by 0 bases and J by 2 bases, with 8 bases between the two germline ends. The CDR3 extends over 14 amino acids.

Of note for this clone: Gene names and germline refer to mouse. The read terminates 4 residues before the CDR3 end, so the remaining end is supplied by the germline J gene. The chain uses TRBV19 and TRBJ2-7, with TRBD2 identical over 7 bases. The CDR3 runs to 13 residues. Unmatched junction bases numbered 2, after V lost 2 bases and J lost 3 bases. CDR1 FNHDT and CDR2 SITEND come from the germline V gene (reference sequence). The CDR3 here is CASSIGLDYEQYF. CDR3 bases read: TGTGCCAGCAGTATCGGACTGGACTAT.

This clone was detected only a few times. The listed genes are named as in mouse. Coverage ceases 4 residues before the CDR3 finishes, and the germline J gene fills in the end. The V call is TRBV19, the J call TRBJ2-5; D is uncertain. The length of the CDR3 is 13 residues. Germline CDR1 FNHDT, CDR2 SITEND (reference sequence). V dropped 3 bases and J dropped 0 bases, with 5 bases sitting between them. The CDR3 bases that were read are TGTGCCAGCAGTAACATTAACCAAGAC. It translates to CASSNINQD. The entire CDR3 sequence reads CASSNINQDTQYF.

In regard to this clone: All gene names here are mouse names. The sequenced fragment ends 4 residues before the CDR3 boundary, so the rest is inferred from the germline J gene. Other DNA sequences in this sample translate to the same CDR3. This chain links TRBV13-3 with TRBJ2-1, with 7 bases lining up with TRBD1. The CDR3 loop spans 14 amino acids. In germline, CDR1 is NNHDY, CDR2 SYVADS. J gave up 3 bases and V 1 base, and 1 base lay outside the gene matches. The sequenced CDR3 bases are TGTGCCAGCAGTGATCCAGGGGGCTATGCT. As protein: CASSDPGGYA. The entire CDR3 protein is CASSDPGGYAEQFF.

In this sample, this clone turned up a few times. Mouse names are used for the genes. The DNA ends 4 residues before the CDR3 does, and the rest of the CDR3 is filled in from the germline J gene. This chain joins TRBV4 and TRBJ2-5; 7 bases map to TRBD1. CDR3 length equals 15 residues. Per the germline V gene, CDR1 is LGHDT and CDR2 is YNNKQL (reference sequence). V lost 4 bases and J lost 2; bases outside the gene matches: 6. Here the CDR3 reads CASSFIRDSQDTQYF. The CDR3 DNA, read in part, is TGTGCCAGCAGCTTTATCCGGGACAGCCAAGAC.

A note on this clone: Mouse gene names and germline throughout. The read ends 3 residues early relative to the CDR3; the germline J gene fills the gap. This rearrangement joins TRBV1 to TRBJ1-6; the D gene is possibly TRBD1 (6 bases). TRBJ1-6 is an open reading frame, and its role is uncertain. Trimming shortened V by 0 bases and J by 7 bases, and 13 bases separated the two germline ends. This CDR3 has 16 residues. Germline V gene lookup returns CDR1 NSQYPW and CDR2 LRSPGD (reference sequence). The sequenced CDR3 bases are TGCACCTGCAGTGCAGATCTGGGGGCGCTGAATTCGCCC. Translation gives CTCSADLGALNSP. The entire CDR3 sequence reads CTCSADLGALNSPLYF.